A single sample gave rise to the 8 T cell receptor beta chains below, sequenced in a study of beta chain features in type 1 diabetes. Regarding the study as a whole: Shortening that was moderate but significant affected the TCRB CDR3s of Type 1 diabetes patients in all four CD4+ subsets.

Which antigens these TCRs recognize remains unknown. The study reverse transcribed the entire isolated RNA, so it sequenced expressed TCRB transcripts. The assay was immunoSEQ multiplex PCR, and TCRdb's table has in-frame clones only and misses some. The table has more than 12,000 clones, 65% seen once; the top ten hold about 0.57%. What was sequenced was stem cell memory CD4+ T cells from blood. These receptors were obtained from a woman aged 18-29 years with type 1 diabetes.

The J gene is TRBJ1-2, the V gene TRBV25-1; D remains ambiguous. V was shortened by 0 bases and J by 7 bases, with 6 bases between the two germline ends. From germline, CDR1 is MGHDK and CDR2 SYGVNS. This CDR3 region has 12 residues. CDR3 amino acids: CASSEYEGGYTF. CDR3 bases: TGTGCCAGCAGTGAATATGAGGGTGGCTACACCTTC.

This chain uses TRBV29-1 with TRBJ2-3; TRBD2 agrees at 12 bases. From germline, CDR1 is SQVTM and CDR2 ANQGSEA. The CDR3 runs to 15 residues. V lost 4 bases, J lost 3 bases, and 5 bases stayed unmatched. The CDR3 DNA reads as TGCAGCGTTGTAGGGCTAGCGGGAGGGACAGATACGCAGTATTTT. Its translation is CSVVGLAGGTDTQYF.

This chain uses TRBV29-1 with TRBJ2-5; a weak D match, TRBD2 (7 bases). V was clipped by 4 bases and J by 1 base, with 16 bases between them. Looked up from germline, CDR1 is SQVTM and CDR2 is ANQGSEA. The CDR3 runs to 15 residues. This chain's CDR3 is CSVALGGGIQETQYF. In DNA, the CDR3 is TGCAGCGTTGCACTAGGGGGGGGGATCCAAGAGACCCAGTACTTC.

The J gene is TRBJ2-7, the V gene TRBV5-1; a possible D gene is TRBD2 (6 bases). Germline CDR1 SGHRS, CDR2 YFSETQ. The V end lost 4 bases, the J end lost 0 bases, and 11 bases lay between the germline ends. This CDR3 region has 14 residues. The DNA for the CDR3 is TGCGCCAGCAGCCGGGACTCGAGCTCCTACGAGCAGTACTTC. It is translated as CASSRDSSSYEQYF.

The V call is TRBV7-2, the J call TRBJ1-2, with D possibly matching TRBD1 (6 bases). Germline CDR1 reads SGHTA; CDR2 reads FQGNSA. V was cut by 1 base and J by 3 bases, with 12 bases left in between. The CDR3 is 15 residues long. CDR3 residues: CASSLEQGRDYGYTF. The CDR3 bases are TGTGCCAGCAGCTTAGAACAGGGTAGGGACTATGGCTACACCTTC.

The gene calls are TRBV5-1 and TRBJ2-1; TRBD1 is a possible D gene (6 bases). The CDR3 totals 12 residues. V was shortened by 0 bases and J by 13 bases, with 11 bases between the two germline ends. Looked up from germline, CDR1 is SGHRS and CDR2 is YFSETQ. The DNA for the CDR3 is TGCGCCAGCAGCTTGGAGGAGGACAGCCAGTTCTTC. Protein sequence: CASSLEEDSQFF.

The chain combines TRBV10-3 with TRBJ1-5; D not certain. CDR1 and CDR2 (germline): ENHRY, SYGVKD. The ends were cut back, 0 bases at V and 1 base at J, with 4 bases in the middle. The CDR3 contains 14 residues. The CDR3, as DNA: TGTGCCATCAGTGAGTCCTACAGCAATCAGCCCCAGCATTTT. Translation gives CAISESYSNQPQHF.

There are a few counts of this clone. The chain uses TRBV25-1 and TRBJ1-5; 7 positions agree with TRBD1. The V segment lost 3 bases and the J segment 7 bases; nucleotides outside the gene matches: 6. CDR1 is MGHDK and CDR2 is SYGVNS in the germline V gene. This CDR3 is built from 14 residues. CDR3 coding DNA: TGTGCCAGCAGTGAGACAGGGTCTCGGCAGCCCCAGCATTTT. This sequence encodes CASSETGSRQPQHF.